There are many counts of the clone carrying this T cell receptor (beta chain). Its antigen is not known. The CDR3 has 15 amino acids. From germline, CDR1 is SGHKS and CDR2 YYEKEE (reference sequence). J gave up 7 bases and V 4 bases, and 8 bases lay outside the gene matches. TCRdb reprocessed the RT-PCR reads via MiXCR and lists one record per CDR3 protein. The table shows about 530,000 distinct CDR3 sequences, with under 15% occurring only once. The sample is drawn from a study of response to subunit inactivated influenza vaccine. Study findings and constraints: Authors suggested that a seasonal influenza vaccination recruits few new T cells each time.

The sample in question was PBMCs from blood, obtained roughly 45 days after vaccination. The clonotype was recovered from a man aged 50 to 60 who received an inactivated influenza vaccine. The rearrangement joins TRBV5-5 to TRBJ2-1; TRBD1 aligns across 10 bases. The DNA of the CDR3 is TGTGCCAGCAGCCCTCGGACAGGGGGAGGGAATGAGCAGTTCTTC. Translation gives CASSPRTGGGNEQFF.